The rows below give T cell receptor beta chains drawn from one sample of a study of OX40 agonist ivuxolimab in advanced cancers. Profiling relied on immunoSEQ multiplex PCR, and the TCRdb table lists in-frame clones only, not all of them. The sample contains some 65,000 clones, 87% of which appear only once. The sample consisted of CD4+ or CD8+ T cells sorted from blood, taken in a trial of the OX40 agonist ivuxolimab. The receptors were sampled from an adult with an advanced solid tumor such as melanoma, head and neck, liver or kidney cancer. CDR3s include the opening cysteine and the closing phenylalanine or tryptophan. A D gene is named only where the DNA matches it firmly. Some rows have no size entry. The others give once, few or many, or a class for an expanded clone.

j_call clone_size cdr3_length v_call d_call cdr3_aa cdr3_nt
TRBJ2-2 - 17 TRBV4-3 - CASSHGEFRDNTGELFF TGCGCCAGCAGCCATGGAGAATTCAGGGATAACACCGGGGAGCTGTTTTTT
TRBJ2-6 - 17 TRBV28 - CASGIAGLSSGANVLTF TGTGCCAGCGGAATAGCCGGCCTCTCCTCTGGGGCCAACGTCCTGACTTTC
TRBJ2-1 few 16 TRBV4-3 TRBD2 CASSQGSAGAVNEQFF TGCGCCAGCAGCCAAGGGTCAGCGGGAGCTGTTAATGAGCAGTTCTTC
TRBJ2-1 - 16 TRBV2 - CASSEGSGSSYNEQFF TGTGCCAGCAGTGAGGGTAGTGGGAGCTCCTACAATGAGCAGTTCTTC
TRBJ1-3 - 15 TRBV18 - CASSPHTLSGNTIYF TGTGCCAGCTCACCGCACACCCTCTCTGGAAACACCATATATTTT
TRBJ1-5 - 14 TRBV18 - CASSPGQRNQPQHF TGTGCCAGCTCACCGGGACAACGTAATCAGCCCCAGCATTTT
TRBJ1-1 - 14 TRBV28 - CASSFRGLNTEAFF TGTGCCAGCAGTTTCAGGGGTTTAAACACTGAAGCTTTCTTT
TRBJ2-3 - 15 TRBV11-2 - CASSLDFGGTDTQYF TGTGCCAGCAGCTTAGATTTCGGGGGAACCGATACGCAGTATTTT
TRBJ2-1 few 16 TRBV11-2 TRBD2 CASSSQAGGLGNEQFF TGTGCCAGCAGCTCACAAGCGGGGGGGCTGGGAAATGAGCAGTTCTTC
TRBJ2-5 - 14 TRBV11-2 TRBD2 CASSFGTSGETQYF TGTGCCAGCAGTTTTGGGACTAGCGGGGAGACCCAGTACTTC
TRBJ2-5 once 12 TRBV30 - CAWDWSKETQYF TGTGCCTGGGACTGGTCCAAAGAGACCCAGTACTTC
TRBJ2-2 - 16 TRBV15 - CATSRVGSSGTGELFF TGTGCCACCAGCAGAGTAGGGTCGTCCGGCACCGGGGAGCTGTTTTTT
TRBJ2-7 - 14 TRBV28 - CASSFPRAPYEQYF TGTGCCAGCAGTTTTCCCAGGGCCCCCTACGAGCAGTACTTC
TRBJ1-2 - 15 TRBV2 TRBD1 CASRVGTGRGPGYTF TGTGCCAGCAGAGTAGGGACAGGGAGGGGGCCTGGCTACACCTTC
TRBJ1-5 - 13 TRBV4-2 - CASSPPTKEPQHF TGTGCCAGCAGCCCTCCCACCAAGGAGCCCCAGCATTTT
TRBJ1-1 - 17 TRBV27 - CASSLSVRGGVGTEAFF TGTGCCAGCAGTTTATCGGTCAGGGGAGGAGTGGGAACTGAAGCTTTCTTT
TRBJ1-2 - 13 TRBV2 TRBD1 CASTVDRVEGYTF TGTGCCAGCACGGTCGACAGGGTGGAAGGCTACACCTTC
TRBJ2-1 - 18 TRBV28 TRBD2 CASSLFSSGSPLVNEQFF TGTGCCAGCAGTTTATTTTCTAGCGGGAGTCCTCTAGTCAATGAGCAGTTCTTC
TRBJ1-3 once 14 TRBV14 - CASRGEVPGNTIYF TGTGCCAGCAGGGGCGAGGTCCCTGGAAACACCATATATTTT
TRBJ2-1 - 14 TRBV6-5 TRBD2 CASSLAGPYNEQFF TGTGCCAGCAGTTTAGCGGGACCCTACAATGAGCAGTTCTTC
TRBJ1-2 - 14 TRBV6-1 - CASSASASNYGYTF TGTGCCAGCAGTGCTTCGGCCAGTAACTATGGCTACACCTTC
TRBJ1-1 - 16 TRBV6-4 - CASSDSRRGGSAEAFF TGTGCCAGCAGTGACTCGAGAAGGGGGGGGAGTGCTGAAGCTTTCTTT
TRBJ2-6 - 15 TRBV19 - CASSNGGVGANVLTF TGTGCCAGTAGTAACGGGGGCGTTGGGGCCAACGTCCTGACTTTC
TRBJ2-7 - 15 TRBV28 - CASSLGGAESYEQYF TGTGCCAGCAGTTTGGGGGGCGCCGAATCCTACGAGCAGTACTTC
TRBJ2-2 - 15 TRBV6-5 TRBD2 CASTEREVGTGELFF TGTGCCAGCACTGAGCGGGAGGTGGGGACCGGGGAGCTGTTTTTT
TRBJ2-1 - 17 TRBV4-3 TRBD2 CASSQAGLAGGDNEQFF TGCGCCAGCAGCCAAGCGGGCCTAGCGGGAGGCGACAATGAGCAGTTCTTC
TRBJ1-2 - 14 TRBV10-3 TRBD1 CAISGLTGDYGYTF TGTGCCATCAGTGGTCTGACAGGGGACTATGGCTACACCTTC
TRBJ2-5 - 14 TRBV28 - CASTTRTGAETQYF TGTGCCAGCACCACCCGGACGGGCGCGGAGACCCAGTACTTC
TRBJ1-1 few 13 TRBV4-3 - CASSQDRQYGAFF TGCGCCAGCAGCCAAGATAGACAGTACGGAGCTTTCTTT
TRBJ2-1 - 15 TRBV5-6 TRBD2 CASTPRAGVGNEQFF TGTGCCAGCACCCCTCGAGCGGGAGTTGGAAATGAGCAGTTCTTC
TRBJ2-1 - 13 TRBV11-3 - CASSLGRGGEQFF TGTGCCAGCAGCTTAGGTCGAGGAGGGGAGCAGTTCTTC
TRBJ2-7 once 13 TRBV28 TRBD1 CASNSDRAYEQYF TGTGCCAGCAACTCGGACAGGGCCTACGAGCAGTACTTC
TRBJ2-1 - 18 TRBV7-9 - CASSLQAYSSSVHNEQFF TGTGCCAGCAGCTTACAAGCCTACAGTTCCTCGGTCCACAATGAGCAGTTCTTC
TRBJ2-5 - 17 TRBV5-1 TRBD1 CASSLAVGQGGQETQYF TGCGCCAGCAGCTTGGCGGTCGGACAGGGGGGCCAAGAGACCCAGTACTTC
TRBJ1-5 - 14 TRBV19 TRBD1 CASRTGEVWNPQHF TGTGCCAGTCGGACAGGGGAGGTCTGGAATCCCCAGCATTTT
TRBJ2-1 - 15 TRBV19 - CASTLGGRGDNEQFF TGTGCCAGTACCCTAGGGGGCCGGGGGGACAATGAGCAGTTCTTC
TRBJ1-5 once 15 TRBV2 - CASSDFRPGNQPQHF TGTGCCAGCAGTGACTTCCGTCCAGGGAATCAGCCCCAGCATTTT
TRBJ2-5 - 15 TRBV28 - CASSARDKQQETQYF TGTGCCAGCAGTGCCCGGGACAAGCAACAAGAGACCCAGTACTTC
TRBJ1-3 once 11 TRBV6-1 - CASDSGNTIYF TGTGCCAGCGACTCTGGAAACACCATATATTTT
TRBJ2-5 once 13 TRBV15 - CATSRDQWETQYF TGTGCCACCAGCAGAGATCAATGGGAGACCCAGTACTTC
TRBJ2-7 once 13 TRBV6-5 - CATAREANYEQYF TGTGCCACCGCCAGGGAGGCGAACTACGAGCAGTACTTC
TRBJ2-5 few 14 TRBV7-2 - CASSLVSVYGTQYF TGTGCCAGCAGCTTAGTTTCGGTTTATGGGACCCAGTACTTC
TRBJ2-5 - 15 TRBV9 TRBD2 CASSRREGSQETQYF TGTGCCAGCAGTAGGCGGGAGGGCTCCCAAGAGACCCAGTACTTC